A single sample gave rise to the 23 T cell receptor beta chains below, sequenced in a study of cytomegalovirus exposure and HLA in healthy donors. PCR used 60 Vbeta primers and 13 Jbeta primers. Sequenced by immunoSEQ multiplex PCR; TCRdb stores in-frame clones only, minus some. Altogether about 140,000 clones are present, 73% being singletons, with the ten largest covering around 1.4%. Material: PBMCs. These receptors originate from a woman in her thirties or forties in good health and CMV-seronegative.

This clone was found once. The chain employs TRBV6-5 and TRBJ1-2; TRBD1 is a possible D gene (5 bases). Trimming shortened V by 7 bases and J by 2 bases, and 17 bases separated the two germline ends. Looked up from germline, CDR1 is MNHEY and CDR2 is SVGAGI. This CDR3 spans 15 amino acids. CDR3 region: CASTPGGAGNYGYTF. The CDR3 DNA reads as TGTGCCAGCACCCCAGGAGGGGCCGGAAACTATGGCTACACCTTC.

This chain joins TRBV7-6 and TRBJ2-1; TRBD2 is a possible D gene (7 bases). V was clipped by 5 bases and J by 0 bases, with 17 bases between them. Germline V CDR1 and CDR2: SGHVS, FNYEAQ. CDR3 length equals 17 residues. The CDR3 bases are TGTGCCAGCAGCCTCGGGGGGCGCGGTAGCTCCTACAATGAGCAGTTCTTC. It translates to CASSLGGRGSSYNEQFF.

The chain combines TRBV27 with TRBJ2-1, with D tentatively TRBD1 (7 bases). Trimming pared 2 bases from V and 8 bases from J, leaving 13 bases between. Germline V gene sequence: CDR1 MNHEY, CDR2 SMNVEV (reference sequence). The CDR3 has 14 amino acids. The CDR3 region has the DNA TGTGCCAGCAGTTTAGCGGGACAGTTTTATGAGCAGTTCTTC. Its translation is CASSLAGQFYEQFF.

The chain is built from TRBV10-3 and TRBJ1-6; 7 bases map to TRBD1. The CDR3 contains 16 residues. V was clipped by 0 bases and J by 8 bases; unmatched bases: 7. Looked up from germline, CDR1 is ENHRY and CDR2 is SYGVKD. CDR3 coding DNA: TGTGCCATCAGTGAGTCTGGGGACAGCTCTTATTCACCCCTCCACTTT. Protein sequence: CAISESGDSSYSPLHF.

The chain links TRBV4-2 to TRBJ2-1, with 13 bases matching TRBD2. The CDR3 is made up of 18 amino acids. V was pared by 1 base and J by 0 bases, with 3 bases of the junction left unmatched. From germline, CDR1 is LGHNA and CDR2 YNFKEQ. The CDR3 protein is CASSQVTSGGSSYNEQFF. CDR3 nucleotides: TGTGCCAGCAGCCAAGTGACTAGCGGGGGGAGCTCCTACAATGAGCAGTTCTTC.

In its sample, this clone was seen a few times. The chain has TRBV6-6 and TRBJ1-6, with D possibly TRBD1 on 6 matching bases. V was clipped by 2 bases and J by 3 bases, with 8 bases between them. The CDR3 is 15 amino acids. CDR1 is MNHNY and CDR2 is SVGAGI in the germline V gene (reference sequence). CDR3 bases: TGTGCCAGCAGTTACCGGGACATCTATAATTCACCCCTCCACTTT. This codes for CASSYRDIYNSPLHF.

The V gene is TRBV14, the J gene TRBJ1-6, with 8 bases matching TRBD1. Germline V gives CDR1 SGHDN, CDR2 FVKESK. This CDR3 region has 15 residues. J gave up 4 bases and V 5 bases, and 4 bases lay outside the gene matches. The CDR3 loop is CASSTRTGYNSPLHF. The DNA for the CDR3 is TGTGCCAGCAGCACCCGGACAGGGTATAATTCACCCCTCCACTTT.

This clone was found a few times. The CDR3 coding sequence is TGTGCCAGCCGAGTGAACACTGAAGCTTTCTTT. Translating it yields CASRVNTEAFF. The rearrangement links TRBV2 to TRBJ1-1; D unclear. Germline CDR1 reads SNHLY; CDR2 reads FYNNEI. With 8 bases removed from V and 0 bases from J, the gap between germline ends came to 4 bases. This CDR3 is 11 amino acids long.

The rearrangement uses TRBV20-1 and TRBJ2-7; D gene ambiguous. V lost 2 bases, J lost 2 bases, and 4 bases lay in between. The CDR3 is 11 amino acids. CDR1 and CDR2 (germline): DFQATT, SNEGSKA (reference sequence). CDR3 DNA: TGCAGTGCTAGAACAGCCTACGAGCAGTACGTC. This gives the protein CSARTAYEQYV.

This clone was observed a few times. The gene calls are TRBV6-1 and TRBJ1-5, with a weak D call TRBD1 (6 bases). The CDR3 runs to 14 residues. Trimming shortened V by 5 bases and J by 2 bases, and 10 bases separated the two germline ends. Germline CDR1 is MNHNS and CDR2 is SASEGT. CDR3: CASSPGDGNQPQHF. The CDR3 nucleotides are TGTGCCAGCAGTCCAGGGGACGGCAATCAGCCCCAGCATTTT.

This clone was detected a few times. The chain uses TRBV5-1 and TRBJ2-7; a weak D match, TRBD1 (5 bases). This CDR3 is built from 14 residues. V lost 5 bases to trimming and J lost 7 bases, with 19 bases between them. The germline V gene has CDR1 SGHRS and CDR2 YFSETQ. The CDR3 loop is CASRRQDNEDEQYF. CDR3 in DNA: TGCGCCAGCAGGCGGCAGGACAACGAGGATGAGCAGTACTTC.

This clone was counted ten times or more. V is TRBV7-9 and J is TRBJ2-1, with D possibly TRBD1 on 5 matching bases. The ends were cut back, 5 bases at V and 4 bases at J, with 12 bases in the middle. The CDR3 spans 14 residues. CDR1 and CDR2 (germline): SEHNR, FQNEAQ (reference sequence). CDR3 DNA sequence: TGTGCCAGCAGCATTCTCGGACATTACAATGAGCAGTTCTTC. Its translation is CASSILGHYNEQFF.

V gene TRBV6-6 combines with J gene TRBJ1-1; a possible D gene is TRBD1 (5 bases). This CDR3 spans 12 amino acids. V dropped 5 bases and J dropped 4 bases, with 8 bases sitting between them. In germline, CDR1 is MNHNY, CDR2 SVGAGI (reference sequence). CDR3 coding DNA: TGTGCCAGCAGTCCCACAGGCACTGAAGCTTTCTTT. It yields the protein CASSPTGTEAFF.

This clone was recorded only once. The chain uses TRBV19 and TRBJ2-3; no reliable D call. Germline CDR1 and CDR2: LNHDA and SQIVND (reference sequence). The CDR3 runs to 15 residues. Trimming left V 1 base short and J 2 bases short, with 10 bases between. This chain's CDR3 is CASSIGATHTDTQYF. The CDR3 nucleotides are TGTGCCAGTAGTATAGGGGCGACACACACAGATACGCAGTATTTT.

The chain's CDR3 is CASSVGEGGFAFF. CDR3 bases: TGTGCCAGCAGCGTAGGGGAAGGGGGATTCGCTTTCTTT. V is TRBV9 and J is TRBJ1-1, with TRBD1 as a possible D gene (6 bases). Germline loops: CDR1 SGDLS, CDR2 YYNGEE. Trimming stripped 0 bases from V and 11 bases from J, with 14 bases between. CDR3 size: 13 residues. Supplemented by reference TRBV9 and TRBJ1-1, the full variable domain reads DSGVTQTPKHLITATGQRVTLRCSPRSGDLSVYWYQQSLDQGLQFLIQYYNGEERAKGNILERFSAQQFPDLHSELNLSSLELGDSALYFCASSVGEGGFAFFGQGTRLTVV.

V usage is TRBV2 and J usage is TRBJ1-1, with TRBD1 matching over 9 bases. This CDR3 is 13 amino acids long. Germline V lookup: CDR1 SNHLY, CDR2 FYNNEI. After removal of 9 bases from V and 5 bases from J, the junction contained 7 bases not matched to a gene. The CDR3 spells CARQGAFGTEAFF. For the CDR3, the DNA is TGTGCCAGACAGGGGGCTTTTGGGACTGAAGCTTTCTTT. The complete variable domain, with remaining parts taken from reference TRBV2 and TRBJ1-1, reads EPEVTQTPSHQVTQMGQEVILRCVPISNHLYFYWYRQILGQKVEFLVSFYNNEISEKSEIFDDQFSVERPDGSNFTLKIRSTKLEDSAMYFCARQGAFGTEAFFGQGTRLTVV.

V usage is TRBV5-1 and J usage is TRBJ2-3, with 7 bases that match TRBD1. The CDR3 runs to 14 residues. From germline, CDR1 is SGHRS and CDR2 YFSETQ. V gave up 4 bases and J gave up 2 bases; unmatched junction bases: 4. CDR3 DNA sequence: TGCGCCAGCAGCGGGGACAGCCCCACAGATACGCAGTATTTT. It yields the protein CASSGDSPTDTQYF.

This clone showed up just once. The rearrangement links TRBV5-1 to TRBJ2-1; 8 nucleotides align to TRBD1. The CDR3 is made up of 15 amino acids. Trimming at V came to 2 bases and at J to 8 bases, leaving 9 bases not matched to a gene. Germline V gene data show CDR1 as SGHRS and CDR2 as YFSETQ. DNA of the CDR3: TGCGCCAGCAGCTTCGGACAGGGCGTTCTCGATGAGCAGTTCTTC. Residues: CASSFGQGVLDEQFF.

In DNA form, the CDR3 reads TGTGCCAGCAGTGAAGGGGGAGGGGTAAATCAGCCCCAGCATTTT. Translation: CASSEGGGVNQPQHF. The V call is TRBV6-1, the J call TRBJ1-5, with D maybe TRBD1 (5 bases). V lost 1 base and J lost 4, with 11 bases in between. CDR3 length: 15 amino acids. CDR1 and CDR2 (germline): MNHNS, SASEGT.

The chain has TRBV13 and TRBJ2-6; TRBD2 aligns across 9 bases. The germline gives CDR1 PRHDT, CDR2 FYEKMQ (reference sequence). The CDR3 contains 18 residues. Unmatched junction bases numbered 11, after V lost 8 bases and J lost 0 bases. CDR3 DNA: TGTGCCAGCTCCGACATCCGACTAGCGGCCTCTGGGGCCAACGTCCTGACTTTC. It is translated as CASSDIRLAASGANVLTF.

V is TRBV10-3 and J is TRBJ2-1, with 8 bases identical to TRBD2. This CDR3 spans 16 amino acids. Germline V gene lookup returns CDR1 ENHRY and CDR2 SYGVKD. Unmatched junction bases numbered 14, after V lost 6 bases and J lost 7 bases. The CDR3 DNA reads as TGTGCCATCAGATCACAAGCGGGGGCTACGGGTAATGAGCAGTTCTTC. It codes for CAIRSQAGATGNEQFF.

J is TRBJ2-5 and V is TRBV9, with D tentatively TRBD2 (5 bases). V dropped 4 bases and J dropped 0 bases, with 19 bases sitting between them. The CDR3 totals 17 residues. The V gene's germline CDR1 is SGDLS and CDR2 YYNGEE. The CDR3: CASSPRLNTNYQETQYF. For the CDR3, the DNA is TGTGCCAGCAGCCCTCGACTAAATACTAATTACCAAGAGACCCAGTACTTC.

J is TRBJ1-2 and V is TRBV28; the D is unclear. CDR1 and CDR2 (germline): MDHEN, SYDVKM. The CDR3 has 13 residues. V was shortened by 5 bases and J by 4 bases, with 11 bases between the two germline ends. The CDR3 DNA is TGTGCCAGCAGTAGTGCTCGGGTCTATGGCTACACCTTC. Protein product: CASSSARVYGYTF.